The 6 T cell receptor beta chains reported below all come from one sample, sequenced in a study of technical replicates of blood from several donors. The protocol was immunoSEQ multiplex PCR, while the TCRdb copy is restricted to in-frame clones and leaves out a portion. The table shows 75,000 to 100,000 clones, with 90% to 95% occurring only once. Specimen: T cells isolated from PBMCs. The receptors here all came from a human donor in good health.

V gene TRBV5-5 combines with J gene TRBJ1-5, with a tentative D call TRBD1 (6 bases). Germline CDR1 is SGHKS and CDR2 is YYEKEE (reference sequence). The CDR3 runs to 15 residues. With 4 bases removed from V and 0 bases from J, the gap between germline ends came to 11 bases. CDR3: CASSVTQGSNQPQHF. The CDR3 nucleotides are TGTGCCAGCAGCGTCACACAGGGTAGCAATCAGCCCCAGCATTTT. The full variable domain, completed using reference TRBV5-5 and TRBJ1-5, is DAGVTQSPTHLIKTRGQQVTLRCSPISGHKSVSWYQQVLGQGPQFIFQYYEKEERGRGNFPDRFSARQFPNYSSELNVNALLLGDSALYLCASSVTQGSNQPQHFGDGTRLSIL.

This chain joins TRBV6-5 and TRBJ2-5, with 7 bases lining up with TRBD1. This CDR3 has 12 residues. CDR1 and CDR2 (germline): MNHEY, SVGAGI. V shed 4 bases, J shed 4 bases, and the junction held 0 bases outside the gene matches. The CDR3 reads CASSSGGETQYF. As DNA, the CDR3 is TGTGCCAGCAGTTCAGGGGGAGAGACCCAGTACTTC.

The chain has TRBV28 and TRBJ2-5, with TRBD2 matching 15 bases. Looked up from germline, CDR1 is MDHEN and CDR2 is SYDVKM. CDR3 length: 16 residues. Trimming at V came to 4 bases and at J to 7 bases, leaving 7 bases not matched to a gene. The CDR3 region is CASSWTSGRAGGTQYF. The CDR3 coding sequence is TGTGCCAGCAGTTGGACTAGCGGGAGGGCCGGGGGGACCCAGTACTTC. Variable domain in full (rest from reference TRBV28 and TRBJ2-5): DVKVTQSSRYLVKRTGEKVFLECVQDMDHENMFWYRQDPGLGLRLIYFSYDVKMKEKGDIPEGYSVSREKKERFSLILESASTNQTSMYLCASSWTSGRAGGTQYFGPGTRLLVL.

J is TRBJ1-5 and V is TRBV19; D remains ambiguous. V was clipped by 3 bases and J by 0 bases, with 6 bases between them. Germline lookup yields CDR1 LNHDA and CDR2 SQIVND (reference sequence). CDR3 length: 14 amino acids. CDR3 loop: CASSIQYSNQPQHF. In DNA, the CDR3 is TGTGCCAGTAGTATCCAGTATAGCAATCAGCCCCAGCATTTT.

V and J are TRBV14 and TRBJ2-1; 11 positions agree with TRBD2. Germline-derived CDR1 and CDR2 are SGHDN and FVKESK. The CDR3 loop spans 15 amino acids. Trimming removed 4 bases from V and 4 bases from J; junction bases left unmatched: 3. CDR3 bases: TGTGCCAGCAGCCCGGGACTAGCGGCATACAATGAGCAGTTCTTC. Translating gives CASSPGLAAYNEQFF.

This chain joins TRBV6-5 and TRBJ1-2, with D unclear. Germline CDR1 reads MNHEY; CDR2 reads SVGAGI. This CDR3 is built from 11 residues. V lost 8 bases and J 7 bases, leaving 11 bases between the germline ends. DNA of the CDR3: TGTGCCAGCTTGGGCCTCAGTGGCTACACCTTC. Protein sequence: CASLGLSGYTF.